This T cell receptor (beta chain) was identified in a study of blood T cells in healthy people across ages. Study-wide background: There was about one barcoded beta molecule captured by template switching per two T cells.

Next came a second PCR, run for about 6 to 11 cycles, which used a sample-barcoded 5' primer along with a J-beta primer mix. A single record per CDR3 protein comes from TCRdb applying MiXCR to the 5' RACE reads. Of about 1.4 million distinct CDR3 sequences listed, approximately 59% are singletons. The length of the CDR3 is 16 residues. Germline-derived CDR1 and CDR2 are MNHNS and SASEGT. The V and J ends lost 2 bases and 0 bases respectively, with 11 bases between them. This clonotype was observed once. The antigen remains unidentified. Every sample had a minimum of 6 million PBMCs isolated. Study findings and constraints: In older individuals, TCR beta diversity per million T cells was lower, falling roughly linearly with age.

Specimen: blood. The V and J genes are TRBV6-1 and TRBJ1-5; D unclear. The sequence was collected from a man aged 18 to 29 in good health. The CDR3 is CASSESGSYSNQPQHF. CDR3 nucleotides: TGTGCCAGCAGTGAATCTGGCAGTTATAGCAATCAGCCCCAGCATTTT.